This TCR beta chain emerged from a study of T cell responses to AZD1222 COVID-19 vaccine. Study details: The study pooled second doses at about 4 or about 12 weeks. Findings and limits, study-wide: After the peak T cell response, and only then, were repertoires sampled. With dominance at 160-218 and 743-854, vaccine-associated CD4 TCRs spanned spike. Donors were largely white British and mainly female; clonal diversity was possibly underestimated.

The length of the CDR3 is 13 residues. Germline V gives CDR1 MNHEY, CDR2 SMNVEV (reference sequence). V lost 4 bases and J lost 4, with 10 bases in between. Measured with immunoSEQ multiplex PCR; TCRdb has only the in-frame clones, and not every one. In the table there are over 130,000 clones, roughly 92% of which are singletons. Regarding this clone: Its matching antigen is unknown.

The input for sequencing was peripheral blood, taken on day 0 of AZD1222 vaccination. The chain recombines TRBV27 with TRBJ1-1; D remains unclear. The clonotype was recovered from an adult in good health. The DNA of the CDR3 is TGTGCCAGCAGTTCATCGGTTGGCACTGAAGCTTTCTTT. This translates into CASSSSVGTEAFF.